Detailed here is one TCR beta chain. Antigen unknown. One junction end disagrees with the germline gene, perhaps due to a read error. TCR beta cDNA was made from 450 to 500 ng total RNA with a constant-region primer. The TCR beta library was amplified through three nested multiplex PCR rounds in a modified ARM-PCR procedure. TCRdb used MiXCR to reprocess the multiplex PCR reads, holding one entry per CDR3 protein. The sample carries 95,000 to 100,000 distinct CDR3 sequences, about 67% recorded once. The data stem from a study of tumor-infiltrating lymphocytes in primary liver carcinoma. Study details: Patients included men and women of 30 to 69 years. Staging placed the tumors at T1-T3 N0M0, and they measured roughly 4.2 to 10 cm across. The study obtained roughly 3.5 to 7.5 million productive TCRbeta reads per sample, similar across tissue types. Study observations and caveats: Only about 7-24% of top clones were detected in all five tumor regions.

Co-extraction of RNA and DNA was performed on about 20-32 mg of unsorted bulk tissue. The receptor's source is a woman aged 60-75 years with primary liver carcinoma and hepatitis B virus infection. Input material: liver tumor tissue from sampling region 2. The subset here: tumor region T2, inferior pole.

In DNA, the CDR3 is TGTGCCAGCAGCCGGGCAGGAAACACTGGAGCTTTCTTT. The encoded protein is CASSRAGNTGAFF. This sequence joins TRBV5-8 and TRBJ1-1; D not resolved. The CDR3 length is 13 residues. Germline CDR1 reads SGHTS; CDR2 reads YDEGEE.